These 16 T cell receptor beta chains were sequenced from one sample in a study of blood T cells in healthy people across ages. Then a second PCR, running about 6 to 11 cycles, was carried out with a sample-barcoded 5' primer and a J-beta primer mix. TCRdb used MiXCR to reprocess the 5' RACE reads, holding one entry per CDR3 protein. This table holds fewer than 750,000 distinct CDR3 sequences, under 55% found once. The sequencing sample was made of blood. All receptors derive from a man older than 75 in good health.

The table lists this clonotype with a few counts. The CDR3 is CASRGRPDTDTQYF. The CDR3 coding sequence is TGTGCCAGCAGAGGCCGTCCGGACACAGATACGCAGTATTTT. This sequence joins TRBV12-3 or TRBV12-4 and TRBJ2-3; D not resolved. This CDR3 comprises 14 residues. Trimming pared 6 bases from V and 2 bases from J, leaving 12 bases between.

This clonotype has at least ten counts. The genes are TRBV6-5 and TRBJ2-3; 14 bases line up with TRBD2. Germline V lookup: CDR1 MNHEY, CDR2 SVGAGI. The CDR3 loop spans 19 amino acids. V was clipped by 4 bases and J by 0 bases; unmatched bases: 9. In DNA, the CDR3 is TGTGCCAGCAGTTCGGGACTAGCGGGAGAATGGGCTAGCACAGATACGCAGTATTTT. The encoded protein is CASSSGLAGEWASTDTQYF.

The gene calls are TRBV27 and TRBJ2-1; 9 positions match TRBD2. This CDR3 is built from 15 residues. J was trimmed by 6 bases and V by 8 bases; bases with no gene match: 11. Per the germline V gene, CDR1 is MNHEY and CDR2 is SMNVEV (reference sequence). The CDR3, as DNA: TGTGCCAGCCAAGGTCTAGCGGGGCCCCTCAATGAGCAGTTCTTC. Its protein is CASQGLAGPLNEQFF.

A few counts support this clonotype. The chain combines TRBV27 with TRBJ2-6; a weak D match, TRBD1 (5 bases). This CDR3 is built from 18 residues. CDR1 MNHEY and CDR2 SMNVEV come from the germline V gene (reference sequence). Trimming cost V 6 bases and J 0 bases, with 18 bases left between them. CDR3: CASSLTGRVPSGANVLTF. In nucleotides, the CDR3 is TGTGCCAGCAGCCTCACCGGCAGGGTACCCTCTGGGGCCAACGTCCTGACTTTC.

The chain employs TRBV6-2 or TRBV6-3 and TRBJ1-6, with D possibly being TRBD1 (6 bases). The CDR3 is 14 amino acids. Trimming shortened V by 6 bases and J by 7 bases, and 13 bases separated the two germline ends. Germline values: CDR1 MNHEY, CDR2 SVGEGT. CDR3 protein: CASSYRVRNSPLHF. The CDR3 DNA reads TGTGCCAGCAGCTACAGGGTACGGAATTCACCCCTCCACTTT.

The CDR3 DNA reads TGCGCCAGCAGCTGGTCCGGGACAGGATTTAACCGCGAGCAGTACTTC. Its protein is CASSWSGTGFNREQYF. The V call is TRBV5-1, the J call TRBJ2-7, with TRBD1 identical over 8 bases. After removal of 3 bases from V and 6 bases from J, the junction contained 14 bases not matched to a gene. Germline CDR1 is SGHRS and CDR2 is YFSETQ. The CDR3 loop spans 16 amino acids.

At least ten counts were recorded for this clonotype. The V and J genes are TRBV6-6 and TRBJ1-6; D is ambiguous. Germline-derived CDR1 and CDR2 are MNHNY and SVGAGI (reference sequence). V was clipped by 5 bases and J by 6 bases, with 11 bases between them. The CDR3 has 14 amino acids. This CDR3 reads CASSRTTPNSPLHF. The CDR3 coding sequence is TGTGCCAGCAGTCGGACGACTCCTAATTCACCCCTCCACTTT.

With respect to this clonotype: The junction differs from germline at one of its ends, possibly a read error. The V gene is TRBV2, the J gene TRBJ2-3; D is possibly TRBD1 (5 bases). Germline CDR1 reads SNHLY; CDR2 reads FYNNEI. This CDR3 has 15 amino acids. CDR3 DNA sequence: TGTGCCAGCAGCCTCAGGGATGTGAGCACAGATACGCGGTATTTT. This gives the protein CASSLRDVSTDTRYF.

This clonotype was seen a few times. The chain combines TRBV6-6 with TRBJ2-7, with D possibly being TRBD1 or TRBD2 (6 bases each). V lost 0 bases and J 5 bases, leaving 14 bases between the germline ends. This CDR3 region has 15 residues. Germline-derived CDR1 and CDR2 are MNHNY and SVGAGI (reference sequence). The CDR3 loop is CASSYSDGGRNEQYF. The CDR3 DNA follows: TGTGCCAGCAGTTACTCCGACGGGGGCCGTAACGAGCAGTACTTC.

The chain carries TRBV7-6 and TRBJ2-1, with D perhaps TRBD1 (6 bases). V shed 5 bases and J shed 5 bases, with 16 bases lying between them. The CDR3 runs to 15 residues. Germline V gives CDR1 SGHVS, CDR2 FNYEAQ. The CDR3 DNA follows: TGTGCCAGCAGCGAAGGACAGACAGTAAACAATGAGCAGTTCTTC. Translated: CASSEGQTVNNEQFF.

The chain employs TRBV2 and TRBJ1-2; D possibly corresponds to TRBD1 (6 bases). Germline values: CDR1 SNHLY, CDR2 FYNNEI. Trimming removed 7 bases at V and 8 bases at J, with 23 bases between. The CDR3 covers 15 residues. CDR3 sequence: CASTRVAWDNWGYTF. DNA of the CDR3: TGTGCCAGCACCCGAGTCGCGTGGGACAACTGGGGCTACACCTTC.

This clonotype was found a few times. The genes are TRBV7-9 and TRBJ2-3, with a possible D match to TRBD1 (5 bases). The CDR3 has 15 amino acids. The germline CDR1 and CDR2 sequences are SEHNR and FQNEAQ (reference sequence). V lost 3 bases and J 6 bases, leaving 16 bases between the germline ends. Here the CDR3 reads CASSLGPGLGDTQYF. The CDR3 nucleotides read TGTGCCAGCAGCTTGGGGCCAGGGTTGGGGGATACGCAGTATTTT.

To note about this clonotype: A read error may be the cause here, since a much bigger clone is one base away. This chain links TRBV6-5 with TRBJ2-1; D possibly uses TRBD1 or TRBD2 (6 bases each). The V end was cut by 2 bases, the J end by 9 bases, with 11 bases between. CDR3 length: 13 residues. The germline V gene encodes CDR1 MNHEY and CDR2 SVGAGI. CDR3 residues: CASSYEGGSEQFF. The CDR3 DNA follows: TGTGCCAGCAGTTACGAGGGGGGATCTGAGCAGTTCTTC.

This clonotype was seen a few times. This rearrangement joins TRBV7-6 to TRBJ2-3; 13 nucleotides agree with TRBD2. The V segment lost 6 bases and the J segment 2 bases; nucleotides outside the gene matches: 5. This CDR3 has 16 residues. CDR1 is SGHVS, CDR2 FNYEAQ, per germline. The CDR3 coding sequence is TGTGCCAGCAGTTCGACTAGCGGGAGGTCCACAGATACGCAGTATTTT. Its protein is CASSSTSGRSTDTQYF.

Concerning this clonotype itself: The junction and the germline gene differ at one end; a read error may be behind it. The genes are TRBV7-2 and TRBJ2-1; D perhaps matches TRBD1 (5 bases). The CDR3 has 16 residues. The germline V gene encodes CDR1 SGHTA and CDR2 FQGNSA. CDR3: CANSPDIGQGYNEQFF. The CDR3 DNA reads TGTGCCAACAGCCCTGATATTGGGCAGGGCTACAATGAGCAGTTCTTC. The full variable domain, its missing parts supplied by reference TRBV7-2 and TRBJ2-1, is GAGVSQSPSNKVTEKGKDVELRCDPISGHTALYWYRQSLGQGLEFLIYFQGNSAPDKSGLPSDRFSAERTGGSVSTLTIQRTQQEDSAVYLCANSPDIGQGYNEQFFGPGTRLTVL.

CDR3 DNA: TGTGCCAGCAGCGACATTAGCGGGAGGGCCGGGGAGACCCAGTACTTC. It translates to CASSDISGRAGETQYF. J is TRBJ2-5 and V is TRBV7-2; 11 nucleotides match TRBD2. The V and J ends lost 5 bases and 5 bases, in that order; junction bases with no gene match: 10. The CDR3 consists of 16 residues. Germline CDR1 and CDR2: SGHTA and FQGNSA.